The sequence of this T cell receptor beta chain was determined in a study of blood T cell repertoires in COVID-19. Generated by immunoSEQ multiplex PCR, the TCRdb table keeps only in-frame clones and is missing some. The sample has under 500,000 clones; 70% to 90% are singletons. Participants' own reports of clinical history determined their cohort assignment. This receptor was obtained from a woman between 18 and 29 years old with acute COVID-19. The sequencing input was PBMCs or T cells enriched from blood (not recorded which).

The CDR3 spells CASSINPRQGGNQPQHF. DNA for the CDR3: TGTGCCAGTAGTATAAACCCCAGACAGGGCGGCAATCAGCCCCAGCATTTT. The chain has TRBV19 and TRBJ1-5, with 7 bases lining up with TRBD1. Per germline, CDR1 LNHDA and CDR2 SQIVND (reference sequence). This CDR3 spans 17 amino acids. J gave up 2 bases and V 2 bases, and 9 bases lay outside the gene matches.